These 2 T cell receptor beta chains share one sample of origin, sequenced in a study of human T cells and chemical hapten exposure. As for time point: pre-sensitization, week 0. Described treatment: therapeutic diphenylcyclopropenone sensitization with weekly scalp DPC. TCRdb analysed the RACE reads with MiXCR anew, one entry per CDR3 protein. The sample lists about 70,000 distinct CDR3 sequences; roughly 9.8% were seen once. The input for sequencing was whole blood, taken in connection with sensitization to the hapten diphenylcyclopropenone (DPC). These TCRs come from a woman aged 45-65 years with alopecia areata. Some clones in this sample may be carry-over from other donors' samples.

The chain employs TRBV28 and TRBJ2-5; D might be TRBD2 (6 bases). CDR3 length equals 15 residues. Per the germline V gene, CDR1 is MDHEN and CDR2 is SYDVKM. V lost 5 bases and J 7 bases, leaving 20 bases between the germline ends. The CDR3 region is CASSIPNGGKGTQYF. The CDR3 bases are TGTGCCAGCAGTATACCCAATGGAGGGAAAGGGACCCAGTACTTC.

This clonotype was seen at least ten times. This rearrangement joins TRBV12-3 or TRBV12-4 to TRBJ2-6; D is uncertain. V was pared by 5 bases and J by 2 bases, with 10 bases between. This CDR3 is 15 amino acids long. The CDR3 DNA is TGTGCCAGCAGTATCGTAACGACTGGGGCCAACGTCCTGACTTTC. As protein: CASSIVTTGANVLTF.